One sample yielded the 24 T cell receptor beta chains listed below, sequenced in a study of beta chain features in type 1 diabetes. Expressed TCRB transcripts were sequenced, since all the RNA that had been isolated was reverse transcribed. Some clones are missing from TCRdb's copy, which holds only in-frame ones; the method was immunoSEQ multiplex PCR. The sample lists around 150,000 clones; about 7.3% were seen once. The sample comprised central memory CD4+ T cells from blood. These receptors were obtained from a man between 18 and 29 years old in good health.

A few counts support this clone. This chain uses TRBV7-6 with TRBJ2-1; D may be TRBD2 (5 bases). This CDR3 is 13 amino acids long. Between the trimmed V and J ends, which lost 1 base and 6 bases, there was a span of 7 bases. The germline V gene encodes CDR1 SGHVS and CDR2 FNYEAQ. The CDR3 sequence: CASSLGTSNEQFF. The CDR3 DNA reads TGTGCCAGCAGCTTAGGAACTAGCAATGAGCAGTTCTTC.

This clone was counted between two and nine times. The rearrangement links TRBV6-5 to TRBJ1-3; D gene uncertain. Trimming shortened V by 8 bases and J by 2 bases, and 13 bases separated the two germline ends. Germline V gives CDR1 MNHEY, CDR2 SVGAGI. The CDR3 has 14 residues. The CDR3 reads CASGSGETGNTIYF. CDR3 nucleotides: TGTGCCAGCGGCTCGGGAGAAACTGGAAACACCATATATTTT.

This chain joins TRBV2 and TRBJ2-1, with TRBD2 identical over 7 bases. The CDR3 consists of 13 residues. The ends lost 8 bases at V and 6 bases at J; junction bases unmatched: 7. CDR1 and CDR2 (germline): SNHLY, FYNNEI. The chain's CDR3 is CASCSGEGNEQFF. DNA for the CDR3: TGTGCCAGCTGTTCCGGGGAGGGCAATGAGCAGTTCTTC.

This clone was counted only a few times. This chain connects TRBV14 to TRBJ2-1; possibly TRBD2 for D (6 bases). Germline V gene lookup returns CDR1 SGHDN and CDR2 FVKESK. The ends were cut back, 1 base at V and 6 bases at J, with 10 bases in the middle. This CDR3 has 14 residues. This chain's CDR3 is CASSQALGGNEQFF. As DNA, the CDR3 is TGTGCCAGCAGCCAAGCTCTCGGGGGCAATGAGCAGTTCTTC.

This clone was detected only a few times. This chain uses TRBV10-3 with TRBJ1-2, with a tentative D call TRBD1 (5 bases). Germline V lookup: CDR1 ENHRY, CDR2 SYGVKD. This CDR3 has 13 residues. Trimming shortened V by 6 bases and J by 4 bases, and 12 bases separated the two germline ends. As DNA, the CDR3 is TGTGCCATCAGGACTGACAGCAGCTATGGCTACACCTTC. Amino acid sequence: CAIRTDSSYGYTF.

The chain uses TRBV6-5 and TRBJ2-2; D not certain. Trimming pared 0 bases from V and 3 bases from J, leaving 8 bases between. Germline-derived CDR1 and CDR2 are MNHEY and SVGAGI. This CDR3 is 15 amino acids long. CDR3 DNA: TGTGCCAGCAGTTACTCGCCAGGATACACCGGGGAGCTGTTTTTT. Its translation is CASSYSPGYTGELFF.

This clone was observed a handful of times. The chain couples TRBV30 to TRBJ1-5; 12 bases align to TRBD1. Germline CDR1 and CDR2: GTSNPN and SVGIG (reference sequence). The CDR3 has 17 residues. The trim removed 5 bases at V and 2 bases at J, leaving 10 bases unmatched. The CDR3 reads CAWGPGQGAVGNQPQHF. The CDR3 DNA follows: TGTGCCTGGGGTCCGGGACAGGGGGCTGTGGGCAATCAGCCCCAGCATTTT.

V and J are TRBV28 and TRBJ1-2; 12 positions agree with TRBD1. Germline V CDR1 and CDR2: MDHEN, SYDVKM. V trimming: 3 bases; J trimming: 5 bases; junction bases outside the gene matches: 13. The CDR3 covers 18 residues. Here the CDR3 DNA reads TGTGCCAGCAGTTTGGCCCGCGGGACAGGGGGCCGGAGATATGGCTACACCTTC. It codes for CASSLARGTGGRRYGYTF.

This clone was observed a few times. This rearrangement joins TRBV5-8 to TRBJ2-3; 11 nucleotides agree with TRBD2. V lost 2 bases, J lost 3 bases, and 5 bases stayed unmatched. The germline V gene has CDR1 SGHTS and CDR2 YDEGEE. This CDR3 comprises 16 residues. DNA for the CDR3: TGTGCCAGCAGCTTCGACGGGACTAGCGGTACAGATACGCAGTATTTT. Translation: CASSFDGTSGTDTQYF.

The chain couples TRBV19 to TRBJ1-4; D remains unclear. This CDR3 has 13 amino acids. The germline CDR1 and CDR2 sequences are LNHDA and SQIVND (reference sequence). Trimming removed 7 bases at V and 5 bases at J, with 11 bases between. CDR3 protein: CASNWGGNEKLFF. DNA of the CDR3: TGTGCCAGTAACTGGGGAGGGAATGAAAAACTGTTTTTT.

This clone was observed at least ten times. The chain combines TRBV7-9 with TRBJ1-4, with D perhaps matching TRBD1 (6 bases). Per the germline V gene, CDR1 is SEHNR and CDR2 is FQNEAQ (reference sequence). Trimming stripped 6 bases from V and 11 bases from J, with 28 bases between. The length of the CDR3 is 17 residues. The CDR3 region is CASSPQLRTAMIGKLFF. CDR3 nucleotide sequence: TGTGCCAGCAGTCCCCAACTTCGGACAGCTATGATTGGGAAACTGTTTTTT. The entire variable domain, with the rest obtained from reference TRBV7-9 and TRBJ1-4, is as follows: DTGVSQNPRHKITKRGQNVTFRCDPISEHNRLYWYRQTLGQGPEFLTYFQNEAQLEKSRLLSDRFSAERPKGSFSTLEIQRTEQGDSAMYLCASSPQLRTAMIGKLFFGSGTQLSVL.

Only a few counts were recorded for this clone. V is TRBV27 and J is TRBJ2-7; 10 positions agree with TRBD1. The trim removed 4 bases at V and 5 bases at J, leaving 5 bases unmatched. Germline lookup yields CDR1 MNHEY and CDR2 SMNVEV (reference sequence). The CDR3 spans 14 residues. The CDR3 DNA sequence: TGTGCCAGCAGTTCATGGGACAGGGGAGACGAGCAGTACTTC. This codes for CASSSWDRGDEQYF.

The V and J genes are TRBV5-6 and TRBJ1-2, with TRBD1 matching 11 bases. The germline CDR1 and CDR2 sequences are SGHDT and YYEEEE. The CDR3 length is 15 residues. Trimming took 3 bases from V and 2 from J; bases not matched to a gene: 3. CDR3 sequence (DNA): TGTGCCAGCAGCTCAGGACAGGGGGCGAACTATGGCTACACCTTC. This translates into CASSSGQGANYGYTF.

There are a few counts of this clone. The rearrangement joins TRBV5-1 to TRBJ2-1; possible D gene TRBD2, 7 bases. This CDR3 comprises 15 residues. Germline CDR1 SGHRS, CDR2 YFSETQ. V shed 3 bases and J shed 7 bases, with 17 bases lying between them. This chain's CDR3 is CASSSQGGAGNEQFF. The CDR3 region has the DNA TGCGCCAGCAGCTCTCAAGGGGGGGCCGGTAATGAGCAGTTCTTC. Combining the CDR3 with reference TRBV5-1 and TRBJ2-1 gives the whole variable domain KAGVTQTPRYLIKTRGQQVTLSCSPISGHRSVSWYQQTPGQGLQFLFEYFSETQRNKGNFPGRFSGRQFSNSRSEMNVSTLELGDSALYLCASSSQGGAGNEQFFGPGTRLTVL.

The rearrangement joins TRBV7-2 to TRBJ2-1; 9 bases are shared with TRBD1. Germline V gene data show CDR1 as SGHTA and CDR2 as FQGNSA. V trimming: 4 bases; J trimming: 5 bases; junction bases outside the gene matches: 6. The CDR3 runs to 15 residues. CDR3 sequence (DNA): TGTGCCAGCAGCTGGGGACAGGGTTTTAACAATGAGCAGTTCTTC. The encoded protein is CASSWGQGFNNEQFF.

The sample holds a few counts of this clone. The V gene is TRBV18, the J gene TRBJ1-4, with D uncertain. V shed 2 bases and J shed 0 bases, with 13 bases lying between them. The CDR3 consists of 17 residues. Germline values: CDR1 KGHSH, CDR2 LQKENI. CDR3 amino acids: CASSPTGYPSTNEKLFF. The CDR3, as DNA: TGTGCCAGCTCACCAACGGGGTACCCCTCAACTAATGAAAAACTGTTTTTT. The full variable domain, its missing parts supplied by reference TRBV18 and TRBJ1-4, is NAGVMQNPRHLVRRRGQEARLRCSPMKGHSHVYWYRQLPEEGLKFMVYLQKENIIDESGMPKERFSAEFPKEGPSILRIQQVVRGDSAAYFCASSPTGYPSTNEKLFFGSGTQLSVL.

This chain joins TRBV4-3 and TRBJ2-1; tentative D call: TRBD2 (5 bases). Deletions cut 1 base from V and 5 bases from J, with 12 bases between. There are 15 residues in the CDR3. From germline, CDR1 is LGHNA and CDR2 YSLEER. In DNA form, the CDR3 reads TGCGCCAGCAGCCAAGTATCAAGCGGACACAATGAGCAGTTCTTC. This gives the protein CASSQVSSGHNEQFF.

This clone was found a few times. This chain connects TRBV30 to TRBJ2-4, with D possibly TRBD1 on 5 matching bases. This CDR3 is built from 15 residues. The germline V gene has CDR1 GTSNPN and CDR2 SVGIG (reference sequence). The ends were cut back, 3 bases at V and 3 bases at J, with 15 bases in the middle. Written as DNA, the CDR3 is TGTGCCTGGAGCCAAGGGGCCAGTATCAAAAACATTCAGTACTTC. Its translation: CAWSQGASIKNIQYF.

This chain links TRBV6-5 with TRBJ1-5, with D possibly TRBD1 on 6 matching bases. The V end was cut by 6 bases, the J end by 2 bases, with 11 bases between. Germline CDR1 is MNHEY and CDR2 is SVGAGI. The CDR3 sequence is 14 residues long. CDR3 protein: CASSLRTGNQPQHF. The CDR3 DNA is TGTGCCAGCAGCCTGAGGACAGGCAATCAGCCCCAGCATTTT.

This clone was observed a handful of times. V and J are TRBV7-2 and TRBJ1-2; 7 bases line up with TRBD1. J lost 4 bases, V lost 1 base, and 6 bases had no gene match. Per the germline V gene, CDR1 is SGHTA and CDR2 is FQGNSA. The CDR3 totals 15 residues. In nucleotides, the CDR3 is TGTGCCAGCAGCTTAGGCTCGGACAGGTTCTATGGCTACACCTTC. Its protein product is CASSLGSDRFYGYTF.

This clone has more than one count but fewer than ten. The genes are TRBV7-2 and TRBJ2-6, with D perhaps TRBD2 (5 bases). The germline CDR1 and CDR2 sequences are SGHTA and FQGNSA. V lost 5 bases to trimming and J lost 8 bases, with 13 bases between them. This CDR3 spans 14 amino acids. CDR3 in amino acids: CASSPGVGSNVLTF. For the CDR3, the DNA is TGTGCCAGCAGCCCCGGGGTGGGATCCAACGTCCTGACTTTC.

The genes are TRBV7-3 and TRBJ2-7; 9 nucleotides agree with TRBD2. Germline trimming cut 3 bases from V and 3 bases from J; bases unmatched to any gene: 6. Germline assignment: CDR1 SGHTA and CDR2 FQGTGA. This CDR3 spans 15 amino acids. CDR3 amino acids: CASSFDSGRGYEQYF. In DNA, the CDR3 is TGTGCCAGCAGCTTCGATAGCGGGAGAGGCTACGAGCAGTACTTC.

A few counts support this clone. The CDR3 DNA is TGTGCCAGCAGTCTAACCGGGACAGGGGCTGAAAAACTGTTTTTT. Translated: CASSLTGTGAEKLFF. The V gene is TRBV6-5, the J gene TRBJ1-4; 10 nucleotides match TRBD1. The V gene's germline CDR1 is MNHEY and CDR2 SVGAGI. The length of the CDR3 is 15 residues. Losses at the gene ends were 5 bases for V and 7 bases for J; bases not matched to a gene: 7.

This clone appeared many times. V gene TRBV14 combines with J gene TRBJ2-7; D gene uncertain. Germline V lookup: CDR1 SGHDN, CDR2 FVKESK. The V end was cut by 4 bases, the J end by 5 bases, with 12 bases between. The CDR3 is 13 residues long. The DNA of the CDR3 is TGTGCCAGCAGCCCGTACGGTCCTGACGAGCAGTACTTC. Translating gives CASSPYGPDEQYF.